A selection of T cell receptor beta chains follows, all from one sample in a study of OX40 agonist ivuxolimab in advanced cancers. The assay was immunoSEQ multiplex PCR, and TCRdb's table has in-frame clones only and misses some. The sample carries tens of thousands of clones, about 94% recorded once. The specimen comprised CD4+ or CD8+ T cells sorted from blood, sampled in a trial of the OX40 agonist ivuxolimab. The origin of the receptors is an adult with an advanced solid tumor such as melanoma, head and neck, liver or kidney cancer. Both conserved end residues are part of each CDR3. D genes are given only for firm matches. Only some rows state a clone size, as once, few, many or a class for expanded clones.

CASSHNTGELFF	TGTGCCAGCAGCCACAACACCGGGGAGCTGTTTTTT	TRBJ2-2	TRBV6-5	-	-
CAWSVEGYGNQPQHF	TGTGCCTGGAGTGTCGAGGGGTATGGCAATCAGCCCCAGCATTTT	TRBJ1-5	TRBV30	-	-
CASSHPLGTGGNQPQHF	TGCGCCAGCAGTCACCCCCTCGGGACAGGGGGCAATCAGCCCCAGCATTTT	TRBJ1-5	TRBV23-1	-	TRBD1
CASSLFPEVRSSYNEQFF	TGTGCCAGCAGTTTATTCCCTGAAGTGAGGAGCTCCTACAATGAGCAGTTCTTC	TRBJ2-1	TRBV27	-	-
CASSQDITSGGQETQYF	TGTGCCAGCAGCCAAGATATAACTAGCGGAGGCCAAGAGACCCAGTACTTC	TRBJ2-5	TRBV14	-	TRBD2
CASSIRTANTEAFF	TGCGCCAGCAGCATACGGACAGCGAACACTGAAGCTTTCTTT	TRBJ1-1	TRBV4-3	-	-
CASSYSKVPGGEQYF	TGTGCCAGCAGTTACTCGAAGGTTCCAGGGGGCGAGCAGTACTTC	TRBJ2-7	TRBV6-6	once	TRBD1
CASSLGTSGYYEQYF	TGTGCCAGCAGTTTGGGGACTAGCGGCTACTACGAGCAGTACTTC	TRBJ2-7	TRBV27	-	TRBD2
CASSLSTSTDTQYF	TGTGCCAGCAGCTTATCGACTAGCACAGATACGCAGTATTTT	TRBJ2-3	TRBV7-2	once	-
CASSLADNEQFF	TGTGCCAGCAGCTTGGCTGATAATGAGCAGTTCTTC	TRBJ2-1	TRBV5-6	-	-